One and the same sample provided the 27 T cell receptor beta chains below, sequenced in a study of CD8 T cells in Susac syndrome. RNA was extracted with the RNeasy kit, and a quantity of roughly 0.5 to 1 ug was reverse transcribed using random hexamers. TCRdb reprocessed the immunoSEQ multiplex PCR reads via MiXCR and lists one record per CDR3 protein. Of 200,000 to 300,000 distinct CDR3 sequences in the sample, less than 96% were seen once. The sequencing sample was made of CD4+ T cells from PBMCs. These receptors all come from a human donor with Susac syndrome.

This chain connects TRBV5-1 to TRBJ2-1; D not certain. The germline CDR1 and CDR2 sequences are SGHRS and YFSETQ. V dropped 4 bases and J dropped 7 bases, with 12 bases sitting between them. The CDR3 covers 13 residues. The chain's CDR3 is CASSAGSRNEQFF. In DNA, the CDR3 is TGCGCCAGCAGCGCCGGGTCCAGGAATGAGCAGTTCTTC.

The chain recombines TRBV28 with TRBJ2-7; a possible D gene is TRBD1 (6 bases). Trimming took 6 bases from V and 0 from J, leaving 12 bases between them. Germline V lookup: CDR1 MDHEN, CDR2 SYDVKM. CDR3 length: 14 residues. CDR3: CASRNPGHSYEQYF. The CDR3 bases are TGTGCCAGCAGAAATCCGGGACACTCCTACGAGCAGTACTTC.

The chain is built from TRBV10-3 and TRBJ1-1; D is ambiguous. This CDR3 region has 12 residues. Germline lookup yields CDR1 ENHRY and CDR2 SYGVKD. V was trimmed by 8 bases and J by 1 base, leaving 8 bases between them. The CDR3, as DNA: TGTGCCATCGTAACTGGGAACACTGAAGCTTTCTTT. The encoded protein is CAIVTGNTEAFF.

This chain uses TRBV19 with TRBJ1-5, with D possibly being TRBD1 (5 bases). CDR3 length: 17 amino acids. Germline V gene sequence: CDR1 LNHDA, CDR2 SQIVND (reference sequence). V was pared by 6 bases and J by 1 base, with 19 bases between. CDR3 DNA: TGTGCCAGTAGCCGTTCCAGCCGGGACGGAAGCAATCAGCCCCAGCATTTT. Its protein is CASSRSSRDGSNQPQHF.

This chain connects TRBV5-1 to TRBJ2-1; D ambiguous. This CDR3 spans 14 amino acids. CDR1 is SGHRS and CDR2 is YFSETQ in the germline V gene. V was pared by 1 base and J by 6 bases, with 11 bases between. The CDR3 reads CASSLIDWGNEQFF. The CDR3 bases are TGCGCCAGCAGCTTGATAGATTGGGGCAATGAGCAGTTCTTC.

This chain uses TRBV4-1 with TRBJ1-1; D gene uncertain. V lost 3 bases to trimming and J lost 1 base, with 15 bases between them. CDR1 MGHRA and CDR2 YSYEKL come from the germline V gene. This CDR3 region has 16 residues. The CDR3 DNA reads TGCGCCAGCAGCCAGGGCGCTGCCGAAAAGAACACTGAAGCTTTCTTT. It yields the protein CASSQGAAEKNTEAFF.

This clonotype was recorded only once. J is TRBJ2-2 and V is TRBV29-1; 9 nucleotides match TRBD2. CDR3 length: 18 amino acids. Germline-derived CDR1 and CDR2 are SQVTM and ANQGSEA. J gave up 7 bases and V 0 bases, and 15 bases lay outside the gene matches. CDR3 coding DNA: TGCAGCGTTGAAGATAACGCATTAGCGGGAGTGGAAAACGGGGAGCTGTTTTTT. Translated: CSVEDNALAGVENGELFF.

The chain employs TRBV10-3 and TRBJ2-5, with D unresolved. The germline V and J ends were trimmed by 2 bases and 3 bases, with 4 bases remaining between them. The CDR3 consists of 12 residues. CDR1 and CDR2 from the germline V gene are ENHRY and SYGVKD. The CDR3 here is CAISENKETQYF. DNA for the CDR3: TGTGCCATCAGTGAGAATAAAGAGACCCAGTACTTC.

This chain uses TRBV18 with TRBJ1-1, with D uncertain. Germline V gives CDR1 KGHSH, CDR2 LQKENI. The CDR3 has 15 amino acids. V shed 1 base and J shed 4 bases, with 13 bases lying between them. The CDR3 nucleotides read TGTGCCAGCTCACCACTAGATGGTGACGGCACTGAAGCTTTCTTT. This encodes CASSPLDGDGTEAFF.

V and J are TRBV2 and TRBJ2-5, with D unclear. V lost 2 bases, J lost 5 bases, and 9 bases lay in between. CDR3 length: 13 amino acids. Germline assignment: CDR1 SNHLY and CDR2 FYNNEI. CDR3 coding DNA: TGTGCCAGCAGTGAACCGTATACGGAGACCCAGTACTTC. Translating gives CASSEPYTETQYF.

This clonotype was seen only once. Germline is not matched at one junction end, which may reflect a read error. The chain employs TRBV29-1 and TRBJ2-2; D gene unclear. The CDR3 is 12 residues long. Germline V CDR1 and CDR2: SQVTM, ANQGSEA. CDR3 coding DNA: TGCAGCGTGGAAGGGAACACCGGGGAGCTGTTTTTT. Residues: CSVEGNTGELFF.

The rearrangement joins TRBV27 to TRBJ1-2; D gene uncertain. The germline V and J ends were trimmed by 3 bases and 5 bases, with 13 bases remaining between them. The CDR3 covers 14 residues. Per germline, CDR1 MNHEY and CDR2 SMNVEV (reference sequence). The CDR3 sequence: CASSFDSSLYGYTF. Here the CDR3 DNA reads TGTGCCAGCAGTTTCGACTCAAGCCTGTATGGCTACACCTTC.

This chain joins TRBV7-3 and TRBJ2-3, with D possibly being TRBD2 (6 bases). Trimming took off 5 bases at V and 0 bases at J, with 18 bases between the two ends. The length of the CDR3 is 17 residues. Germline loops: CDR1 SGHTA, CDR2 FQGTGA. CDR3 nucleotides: TGTGCCAGCAGCGACAACGTAAAGAGCGGGAGCACAGATACGCAGTATTTT. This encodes CASSDNVKSGSTDTQYF.

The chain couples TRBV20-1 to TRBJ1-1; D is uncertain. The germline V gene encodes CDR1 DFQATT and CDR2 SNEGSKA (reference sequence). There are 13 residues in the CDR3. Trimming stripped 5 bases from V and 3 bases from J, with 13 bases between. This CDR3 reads CSAEWAWDTEAFF. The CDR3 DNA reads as TGCAGTGCTGAGTGGGCTTGGGACACTGAAGCTTTCTTT.

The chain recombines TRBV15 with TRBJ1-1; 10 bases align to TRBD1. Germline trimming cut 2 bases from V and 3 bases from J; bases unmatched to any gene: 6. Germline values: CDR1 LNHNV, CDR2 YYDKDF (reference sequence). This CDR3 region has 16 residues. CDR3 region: CATSRFDRGPDTEAFF. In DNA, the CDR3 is TGTGCCACCAGCAGATTTGACAGGGGGCCGGACACTGAAGCTTTCTTT.

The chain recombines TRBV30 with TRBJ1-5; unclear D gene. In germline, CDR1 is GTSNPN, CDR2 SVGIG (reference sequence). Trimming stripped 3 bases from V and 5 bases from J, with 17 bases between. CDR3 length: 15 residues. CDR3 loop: CAWRGFDTKDQPQHF. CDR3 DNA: TGTGCCTGGAGGGGGTTCGACACTAAGGATCAGCCCCAGCATTTT.

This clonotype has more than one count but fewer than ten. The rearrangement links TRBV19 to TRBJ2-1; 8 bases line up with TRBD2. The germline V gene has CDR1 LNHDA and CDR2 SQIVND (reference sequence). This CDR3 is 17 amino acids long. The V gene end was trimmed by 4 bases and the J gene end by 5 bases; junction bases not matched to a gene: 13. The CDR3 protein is CASSNSTLAGGHNEQFF. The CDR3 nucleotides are TGTGCCAGTAGTAATTCGACCCTTGCGGGAGGACACAATGAGCAGTTCTTC.

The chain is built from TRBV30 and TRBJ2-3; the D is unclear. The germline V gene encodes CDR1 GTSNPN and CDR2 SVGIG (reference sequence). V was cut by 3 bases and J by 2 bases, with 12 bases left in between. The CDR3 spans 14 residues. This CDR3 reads CAWSARIFTDTQYF. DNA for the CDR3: TGTGCCTGGAGCGCCCGGATTTTCACAGATACGCAGTATTTT.

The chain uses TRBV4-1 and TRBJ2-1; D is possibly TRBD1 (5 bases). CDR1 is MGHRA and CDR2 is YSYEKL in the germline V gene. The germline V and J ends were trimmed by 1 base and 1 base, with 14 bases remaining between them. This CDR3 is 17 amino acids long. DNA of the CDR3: TGCGCCAGCAGCCAAGTAGACCTGGGGCTATCCTACAATGAGCAGTTCTTC. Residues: CASSQVDLGLSYNEQFF.

CDR3 sequence (DNA): TGTGCCAGCAGCCAAGTGAGTACAGGGGGCCACACTGAAGCTTTCTTT. This translates into CASSQVSTGGHTEAFF. This sequence joins TRBV3-1 and TRBJ1-1, with 9 bases that match TRBD1. Looked up from germline, CDR1 is LGHDT and CDR2 is YNNKEL (reference sequence). The CDR3 consists of 16 residues. The trim removed 1 base at V and 3 bases at J, leaving 6 bases unmatched.

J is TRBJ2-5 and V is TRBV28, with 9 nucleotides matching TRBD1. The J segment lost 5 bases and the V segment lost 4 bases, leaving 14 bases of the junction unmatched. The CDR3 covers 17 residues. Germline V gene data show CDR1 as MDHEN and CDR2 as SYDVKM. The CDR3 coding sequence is TGTGCCAGCAGTTCCTCCGGGACAGGGCCCTCCTTTGAGACCCAGTACTTC. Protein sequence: CASSSSGTGPSFETQYF.

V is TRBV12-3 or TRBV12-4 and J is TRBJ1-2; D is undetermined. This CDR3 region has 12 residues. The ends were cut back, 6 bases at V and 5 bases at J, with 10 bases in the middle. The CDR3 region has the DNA TGTGCCAGCAGCGGGGAAGGGTATGGCTACACCTTC. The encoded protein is CASSGEGYGYTF.

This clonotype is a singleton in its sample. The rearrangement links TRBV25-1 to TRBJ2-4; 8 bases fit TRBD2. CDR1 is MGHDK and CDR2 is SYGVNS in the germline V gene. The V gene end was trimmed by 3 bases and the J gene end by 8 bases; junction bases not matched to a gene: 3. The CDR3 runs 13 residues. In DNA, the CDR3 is TGTGCCAGCAGTGAGGACGGGAGGGACATTCAGTACTTC. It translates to CASSEDGRDIQYF.

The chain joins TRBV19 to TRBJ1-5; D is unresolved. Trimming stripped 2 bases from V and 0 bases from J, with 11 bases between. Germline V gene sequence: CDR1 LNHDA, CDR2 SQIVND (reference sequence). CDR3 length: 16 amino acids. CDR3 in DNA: TGTGCCAGTAGTATACTCAGTAGTGGTAGCAATCAGCCCCAGCATTTT. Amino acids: CASSILSSGSNQPQHF. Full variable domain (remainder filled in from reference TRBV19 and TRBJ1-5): DGGITQSPKYLFRKEGQNVTLSCEQNLNHDAMYWYRQDPGQGLRLIYYSQIVNDFQKGDIAEGYSVSREKKESFPLTVTSAQKNPTAFYLCASSILSSGSNQPQHFGDGTRLSIL.

CDR3 coding DNA: TGTGCCAGCAGCCAAGCGAGGACAGGGAGCGCTTTCTTT. Translating it yields CASSQARTGSAFF. The chain joins TRBV3-1 to TRBJ1-1; TRBD1 aligns across 8 bases. Germline-derived CDR1 and CDR2 are LGHDT and YNNKEL (reference sequence). The CDR3 runs 13 residues. Unmatched junction bases numbered 6, after V lost 1 base and J lost 11 bases. The full variable domain, its missing parts supplied by reference TRBV3-1 and TRBJ1-1, is DTAVSQTPKYLVTQMGNDKSIKCEQNLGHDTMYWYKQDSKKFLKIMFSYNNKELIINETVPNRFSPKSPDKAHLNLHINSLELGDSAVYFCASSQARTGSAFFGQGTRLTVV.

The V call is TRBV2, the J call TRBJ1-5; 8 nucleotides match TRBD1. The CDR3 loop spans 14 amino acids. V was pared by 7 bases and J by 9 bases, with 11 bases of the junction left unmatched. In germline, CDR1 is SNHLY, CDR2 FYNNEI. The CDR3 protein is CASTADRDWVPQHF. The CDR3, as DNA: TGTGCCAGCACGGCGGACAGGGATTGGGTGCCCCAGCATTTT. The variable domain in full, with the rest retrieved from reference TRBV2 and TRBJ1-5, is EPEVTQTPSHQVTQMGQEVILRCVPISNHLYFYWYRQILGQKVEFLVSFYNNEISEKSEIFDDQFSVERPDGSNFTLKIRSTKLEDSAMYFCASTADRDWVPQHFGDGTRLSIL.

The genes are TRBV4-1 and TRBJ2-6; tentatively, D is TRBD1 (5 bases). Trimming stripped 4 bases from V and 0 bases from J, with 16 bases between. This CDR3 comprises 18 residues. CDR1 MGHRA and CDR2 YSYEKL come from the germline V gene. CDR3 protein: CASSPSRGQLSGANVLTF. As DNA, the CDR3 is TGCGCCAGCAGCCCCTCAAGGGGCCAACTCTCTGGGGCCAACGTCCTGACTTTC.